These T cell receptor beta chains were read from a single sample in a study of cytomegalovirus exposure and HLA in healthy donors. The table came from immunoSEQ multiplex PCR; TCRdb's copy has only in-frame clones and leaves some out. The sample contains more than 85,000 clones, about nine tenths of which appear only once. The material sequenced was PBMCs. Receptor source: a young woman in good health and CMV-seronegative. The CDR3 runs from the conserved cysteine through the conserved F or W. Fields, in order: V gene, clone size, J gene, D gene, CDR3 protein, CDR3 DNA. A D gene is named only where the DNA matches it firmly. Rows may omit the clone size; those that give it use once, few, many or a size class.

>TRBV28|few|TRBJ2-1|TRBD2
CASSSPWDYYYNNEQFF
TGTGCCAGCAGTTCGCCCTGGGACTACTACTACAACAATGAGCAGTTCTTC
>TRBV4-3|.|TRBJ2-1|TRBD2
CASSRERSGGVNEQFF
TGCGCCAGCAGCCGAGAACGGAGCGGGGGGGTCAATGAGCAGTTCTTC
>TRBV19|.|TRBJ1-1|.
CASSIGAGILDAFF
TGTGCCAGTAGTATAGGAGCGGGAATCCTCGACGCTTTCTTT
>TRBV4-1|.|TRBJ2-2|TRBD1
CASSQTGGLAYLNTGELFF
TGCGCCAGCAGCCAGACAGGGGGCCTGGCATATTTGAACACCGGGGAGCTGTTTTTT
>TRBV5-1|few|TRBJ1-4|.
CASSLSGANEKLFF
TGCGCCAGCAGCTTGTCCGGTGCTAATGAAAAACTGTTTTTT
>TRBV5-1|few|TRBJ2-2|.
CASSSSQTGELFF
TGCGCCAGCAGCTCTAGCCAGACCGGGGAGCTGTTTTTT
>TRBV14|.|TRBJ2-1|TRBD2
CASSPGLAGMSGSEQFF
TGTGCCAGCAGCCCGGGACTAGCGGGAATGAGCGGTTCTGAGCAGTTCTTC
>TRBV11-3|.|TRBJ2-3|.
CASSLGRPSVPDTQYF
TGTGCCAGCAGCTTAGGAAGACCTAGTGTCCCAGATACGCAGTATTTT
>TRBV5-4|.|TRBJ2-5|TRBD2
CASSLMRGQETQYF
TGTGCCAGCAGCTTGATGCGGGGGCAAGAGACCCAGTACTTC
>TRBV4-2|few|TRBJ2-1|TRBD2
CASSQSPPMGLAGGGGAYNEQFF
TGTGCCAGCAGCCAATCCCCTCCCATGGGACTAGCGGGAGGGGGAGGGGCCTACAATGAGCAGTTCTTC
>TRBV18|.|TRBJ2-1|.
CASSLPGRGYNEQFF
TGTGCCAGCTCACTTCCAGGGCGGGGATACAATGAGCAGTTCTTC